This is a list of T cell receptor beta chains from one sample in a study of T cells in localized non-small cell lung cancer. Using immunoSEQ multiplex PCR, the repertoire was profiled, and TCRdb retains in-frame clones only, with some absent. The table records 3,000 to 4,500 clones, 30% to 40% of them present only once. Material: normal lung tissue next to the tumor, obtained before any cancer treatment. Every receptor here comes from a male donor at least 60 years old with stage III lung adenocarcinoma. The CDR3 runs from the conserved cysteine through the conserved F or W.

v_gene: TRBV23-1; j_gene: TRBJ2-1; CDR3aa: CASSPLLAVNSYNEQFF
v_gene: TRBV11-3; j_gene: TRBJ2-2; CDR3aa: CASSFSSGSWDTGELFF
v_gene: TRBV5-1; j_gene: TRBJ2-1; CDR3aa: CASSLGSSLRGTAHNEQFF
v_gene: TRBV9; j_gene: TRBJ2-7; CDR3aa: CASSERQVAYEQYF
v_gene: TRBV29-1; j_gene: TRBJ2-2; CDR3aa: CSVESANTGELFF
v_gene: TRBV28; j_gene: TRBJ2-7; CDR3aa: CASSTPVPQDEQYF
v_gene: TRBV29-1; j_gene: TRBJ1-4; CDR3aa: CSVEPRSGDPPRATNEKLFF
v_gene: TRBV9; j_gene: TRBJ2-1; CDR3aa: CASSVERRPYNEQFF
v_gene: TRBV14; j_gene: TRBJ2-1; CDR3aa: CASSQTGTGGFNEQFF
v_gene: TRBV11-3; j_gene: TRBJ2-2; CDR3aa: CASSSGLGTGELFF
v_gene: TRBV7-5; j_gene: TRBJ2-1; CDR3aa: CASSLDRSSYNEQFF
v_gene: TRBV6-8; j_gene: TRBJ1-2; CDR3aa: CASRSTGGNLYGYTF
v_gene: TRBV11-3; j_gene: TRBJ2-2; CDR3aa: CASSLERTGIGELFF
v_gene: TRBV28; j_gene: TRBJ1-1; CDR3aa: CASSFPRQAAFF
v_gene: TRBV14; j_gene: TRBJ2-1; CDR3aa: CASSRTGGGYNEQFF
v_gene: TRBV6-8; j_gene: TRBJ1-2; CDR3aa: CASSYSGQPYGYTF
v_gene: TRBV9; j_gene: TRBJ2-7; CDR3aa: CASSGGTGAEQYF
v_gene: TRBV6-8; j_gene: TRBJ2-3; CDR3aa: CASSYRGREDTQYF
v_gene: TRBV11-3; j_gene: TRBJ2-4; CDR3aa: CASSLGQVGAKNIQYF
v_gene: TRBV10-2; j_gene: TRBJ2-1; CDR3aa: CASSERTSGINEQFF
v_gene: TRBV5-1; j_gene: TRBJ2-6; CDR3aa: CASSPEAAGGPISGANVLTF
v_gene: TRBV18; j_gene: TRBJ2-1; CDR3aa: CASSPLLGDNEQFF
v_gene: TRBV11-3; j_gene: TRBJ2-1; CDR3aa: CASSLGGLYNEQFF
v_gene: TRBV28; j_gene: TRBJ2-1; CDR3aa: CASSLNGRNNEQFF
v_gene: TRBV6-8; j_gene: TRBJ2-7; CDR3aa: CASSYRGGLFYEQYF
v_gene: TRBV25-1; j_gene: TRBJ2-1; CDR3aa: CASVSRSSVEEQFF
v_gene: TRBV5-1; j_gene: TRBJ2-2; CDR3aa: CASSVGTVQPGELFF
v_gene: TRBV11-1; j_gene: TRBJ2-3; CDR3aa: CASSLGPARADTQYF
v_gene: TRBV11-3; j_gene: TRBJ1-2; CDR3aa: CASSSYMTAYGYTF
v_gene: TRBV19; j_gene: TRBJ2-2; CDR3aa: CASSIGGPTGELFF
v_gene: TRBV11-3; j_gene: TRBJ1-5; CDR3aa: CASSRGTGGQPQHF
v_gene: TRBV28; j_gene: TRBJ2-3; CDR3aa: CASSEGASGRGDTQYF
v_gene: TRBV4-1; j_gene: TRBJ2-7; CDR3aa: CASSQEGTDYEQYF
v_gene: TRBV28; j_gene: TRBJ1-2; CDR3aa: CASSLENYGYTF
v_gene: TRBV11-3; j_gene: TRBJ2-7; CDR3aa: CASSLRGGDSGRDEQYF